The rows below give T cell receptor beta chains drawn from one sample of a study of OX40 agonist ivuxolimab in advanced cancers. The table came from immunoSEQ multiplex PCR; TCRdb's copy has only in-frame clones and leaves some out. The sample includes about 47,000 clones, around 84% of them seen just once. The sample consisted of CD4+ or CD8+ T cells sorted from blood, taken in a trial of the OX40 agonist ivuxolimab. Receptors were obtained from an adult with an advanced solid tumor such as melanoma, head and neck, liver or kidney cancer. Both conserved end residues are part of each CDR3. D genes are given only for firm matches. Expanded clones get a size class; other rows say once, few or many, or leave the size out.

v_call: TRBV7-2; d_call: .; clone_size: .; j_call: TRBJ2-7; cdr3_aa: CASSLTGFNYEQYF; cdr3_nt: TGTGCCAGCAGCTTAACGGGGTTCAACTACGAGCAGTACTTC
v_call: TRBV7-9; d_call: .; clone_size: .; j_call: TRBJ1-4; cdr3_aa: CASSLGGPPNEKLFF; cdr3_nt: TGTGCCAGCAGCTTAGGCGGGCCCCCTAATGAAAAACTGTTTTTT
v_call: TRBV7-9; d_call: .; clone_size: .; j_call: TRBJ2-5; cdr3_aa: CASSFINQETQYF; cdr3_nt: TGTGCCAGCAGCTTCATCAACCAAGAGACCCAGTACTTC
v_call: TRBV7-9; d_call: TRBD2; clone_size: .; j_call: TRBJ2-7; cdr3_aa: CASSFSPSGSYEQYF; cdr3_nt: TGTGCCAGCAGCTTCTCGCCTAGCGGAAGCTACGAGCAGTACTTC
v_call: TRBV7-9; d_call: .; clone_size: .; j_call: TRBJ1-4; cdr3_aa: CASSFRTGEKLFF; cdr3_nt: TGTGCCAGCAGCTTTAGGACGGGTGAAAAACTGTTTTTT
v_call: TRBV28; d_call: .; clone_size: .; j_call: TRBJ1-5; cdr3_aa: CASSFRGASNQPQHF; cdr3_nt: TGTGCCAGCAGTTTCAGGGGTGCGAGCAATCAGCCCCAGCATTTT
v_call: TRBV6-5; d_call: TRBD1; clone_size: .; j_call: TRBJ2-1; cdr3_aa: CASSPGQGYNEQFF; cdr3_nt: TGTGCCAGCAGTCCGGGACAGGGTTACAATGAGCAGTTCTTC
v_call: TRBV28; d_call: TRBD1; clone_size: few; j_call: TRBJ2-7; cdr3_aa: CASSLGTTGPSKQYF; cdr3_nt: TGTGCCAGCAGTTTAGGCACGACAGGGCCTTCCAAGCAGTACTTC
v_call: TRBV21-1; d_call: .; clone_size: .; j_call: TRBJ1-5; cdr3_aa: CASSKVKGPVMRLGSNQPQHF; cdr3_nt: TGTGCCAGCAGCAAAGTCAAGGGACCCGTGATGCGGTTAGGGAGCAATCAGCCCCAGCATTTT
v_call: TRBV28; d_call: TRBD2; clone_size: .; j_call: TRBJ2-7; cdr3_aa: CASNPLAGGSYEQYF; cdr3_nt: TGTGCCAGCAACCCTCTAGCGGGGGGGTCCTACGAGCAGTACTTC
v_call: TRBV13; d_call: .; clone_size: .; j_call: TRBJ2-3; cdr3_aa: CASSSLDGTGVTDTQYF; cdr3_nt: TGTGCCAGCAGCTCCCTCGACGGGACCGGAGTCACAGATACGCAGTATTTT
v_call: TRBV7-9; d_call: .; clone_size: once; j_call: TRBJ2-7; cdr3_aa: CASTPLYEQYF; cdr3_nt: TGTGCCAGCACTCCCCTCTACGAGCAGTACTTC
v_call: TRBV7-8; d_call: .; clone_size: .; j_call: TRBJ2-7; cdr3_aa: CASSLRPDYEQYF; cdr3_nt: TGTGCCAGCAGCTTACGCCCGGACTACGAGCAGTACTTC
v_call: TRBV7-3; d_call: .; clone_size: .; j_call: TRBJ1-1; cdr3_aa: CASSLLENTEAFF; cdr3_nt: TGTGCCAGCAGCTTATTAGAAAACACTGAAGCTTTCTTT
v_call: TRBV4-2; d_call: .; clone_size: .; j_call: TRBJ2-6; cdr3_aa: CASSQDGNSGANVLTF; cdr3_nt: TGTGCCAGCAGCCAAGACGGGAACTCTGGGGCCAACGTCCTGACTTTC
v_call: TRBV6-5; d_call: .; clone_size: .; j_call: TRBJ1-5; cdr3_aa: CASSYQGGQPQHF; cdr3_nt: TGTGCCAGCAGTTATCAGGGCGGCCAGCCTCAGCATTTT
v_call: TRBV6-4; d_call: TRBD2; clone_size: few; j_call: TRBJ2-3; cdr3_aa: CASSANGGGSTDTQYF; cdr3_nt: TGTGCCAGCAGTGCTAACGGGGGGGGATCCACAGATACGCAGTATTTT
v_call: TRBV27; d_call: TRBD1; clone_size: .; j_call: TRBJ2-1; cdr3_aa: CASSLNGDSSYNEQFF; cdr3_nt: TGTGCCAGCAGTTTAAATGGGGACAGCTCCTACAATGAGCAGTTCTTC
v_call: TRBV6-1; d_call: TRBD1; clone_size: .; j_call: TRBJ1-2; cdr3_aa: CASTLQGGFDGYTF; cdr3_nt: TGTGCCAGCACCCTCCAGGGGGGTTTCGATGGCTACACCTTC
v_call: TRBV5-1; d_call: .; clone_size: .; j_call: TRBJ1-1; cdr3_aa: CASSFRPGLVTEAFF; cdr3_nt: TGCGCCAGCAGCTTCCGACCCGGTCTGGTCACTGAAGCTTTCTTT
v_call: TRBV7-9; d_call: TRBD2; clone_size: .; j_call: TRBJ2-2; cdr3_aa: CANGESLREWETGELFF; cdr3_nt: TGTGCCAATGGGGAGAGTTTGCGGGAGTGGGAGACCGGGGAGCTGTTTTTT
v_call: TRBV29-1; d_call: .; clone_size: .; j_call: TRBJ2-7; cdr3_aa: CSVERDTGDEQYF; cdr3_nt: TGCAGCGTTGAGAGGGATACTGGGGACGAGCAGTACTTC
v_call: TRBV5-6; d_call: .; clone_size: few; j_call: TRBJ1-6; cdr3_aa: CASTQWTENSPLHF; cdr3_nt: TGTGCCAGCACCCAGTGGACAGAGAATTCACCCCTCCACTTT
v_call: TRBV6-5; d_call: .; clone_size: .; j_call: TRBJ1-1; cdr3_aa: CASSYRGLRAEAFF; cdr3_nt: TGTGCCAGCAGTTACAGGGGGTTGCGCGCTGAAGCTTTCTTT
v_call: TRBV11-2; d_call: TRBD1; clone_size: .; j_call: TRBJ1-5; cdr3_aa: CASSLDWTGSNQPQHF; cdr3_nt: TGTGCCAGCAGCTTAGATTGGACAGGGAGCAATCAGCCCCAGCATTTT
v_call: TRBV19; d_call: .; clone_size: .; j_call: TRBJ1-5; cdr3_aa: CASSISQGLGNQPQHF; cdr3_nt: TGTGCCAGTAGTATTTCGCAGGGCCTTGGCAATCAGCCCCAGCATTTT
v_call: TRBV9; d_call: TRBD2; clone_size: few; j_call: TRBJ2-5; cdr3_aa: CASSVAPGLEETQYF; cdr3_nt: TGTGCCAGCAGCGTAGCTCCGGGACTAGAGGAGACCCAGTACTTC
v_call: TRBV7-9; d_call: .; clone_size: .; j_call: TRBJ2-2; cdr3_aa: CASGSAAGFGELFF; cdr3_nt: TGTGCCAGCGGAAGCGCTGCAGGGTTCGGGGAGCTGTTTTTT
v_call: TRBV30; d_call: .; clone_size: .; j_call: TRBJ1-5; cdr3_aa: CAWSVGTTSGQPQHF; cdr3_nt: TGTGCCTGGAGTGTAGGGACCACGTCTGGGCAGCCCCAGCATTTT
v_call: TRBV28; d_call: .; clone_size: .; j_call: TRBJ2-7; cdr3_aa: CASSLGTGDAYEQYF; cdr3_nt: TGTGCCAGCAGTTTAGGAACAGGAGACGCCTACGAGCAGTACTTC
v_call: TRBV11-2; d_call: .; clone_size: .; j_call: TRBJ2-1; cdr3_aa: CASSLEGVYNEQFF; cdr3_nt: TGTGCCAGCAGCCTCGAGGGGGTCTACAATGAGCAGTTCTTC
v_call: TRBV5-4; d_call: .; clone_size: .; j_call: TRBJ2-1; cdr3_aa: CASSPMDSSSYNEQFF; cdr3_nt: TGTGCCAGCAGCCCCATGGACAGCAGCTCCTACAATGAGCAGTTCTTC
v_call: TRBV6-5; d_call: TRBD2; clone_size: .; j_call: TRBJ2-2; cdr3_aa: CASSYVAGGPNGELFF; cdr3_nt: TGTGCCAGCAGTTACGTAGCGGGGGGGCCTAACGGGGAGCTGTTTTTT
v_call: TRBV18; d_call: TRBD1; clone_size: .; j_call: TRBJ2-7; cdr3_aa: CASSARDRAYEQYF; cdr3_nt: TGTGCCAGCTCAGCTAGAGACAGGGCCTACGAGCAGTACTTC
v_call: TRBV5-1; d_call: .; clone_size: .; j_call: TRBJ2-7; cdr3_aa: CASSWDRNYEQYF; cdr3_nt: TGCGCCAGCAGCTGGGACCGTAATTACGAGCAGTACTTC
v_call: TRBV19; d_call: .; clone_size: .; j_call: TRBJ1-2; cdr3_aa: CASSIGGNGYTF; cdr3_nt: TGTGCCAGTAGTATCGGGGGGAATGGCTACACCTTC
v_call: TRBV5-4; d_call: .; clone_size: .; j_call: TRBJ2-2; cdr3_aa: CASSLGLLSTGELFF; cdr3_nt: TGTGCCAGCAGCTTGGGACTATTAAGCACCGGGGAGCTGTTTTTT
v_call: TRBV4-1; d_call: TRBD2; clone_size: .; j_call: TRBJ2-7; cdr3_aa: CASSQSSGRSNEQYF; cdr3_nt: TGCGCCAGCAGCCAATCTAGCGGGAGATCCAACGAGCAGTACTTC
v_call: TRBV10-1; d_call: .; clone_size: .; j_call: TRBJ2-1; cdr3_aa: CASSSPPRGEQFF; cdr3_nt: TGCGCCAGCAGTTCCCCCCCGCGGGGTGAGCAGTTCTTC
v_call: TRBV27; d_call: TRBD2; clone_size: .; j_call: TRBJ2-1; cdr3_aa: CASRLTSGGVEQFF; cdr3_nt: TGTGCCAGCAGGTTGACTAGCGGGGGGGTTGAGCAGTTCTTC
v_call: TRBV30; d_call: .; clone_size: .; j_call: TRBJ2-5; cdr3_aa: CAWSLLQETQYF; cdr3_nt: TGTGCCTGGAGTTTACTACAAGAGACCCAGTACTTC
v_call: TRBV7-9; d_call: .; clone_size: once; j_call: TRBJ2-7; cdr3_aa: CASSLYGREQYF; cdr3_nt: TGTGCCAGCAGCTTGTACGGGCGCGAGCAGTACTTC
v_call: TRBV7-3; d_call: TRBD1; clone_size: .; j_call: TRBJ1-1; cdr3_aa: CASSLTPTGDAFF; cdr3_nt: TGTGCCAGCAGCTTAACCCCGACAGGGGACGCTTTCTTT
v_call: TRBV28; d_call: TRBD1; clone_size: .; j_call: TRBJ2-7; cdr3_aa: CASSFPGTGRHEQYF; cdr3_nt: TGTGCCAGCAGTTTCCCCGGGACAGGGAGGCACGAGCAGTACTTC
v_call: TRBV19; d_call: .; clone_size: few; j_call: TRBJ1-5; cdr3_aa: CASKNGGDQPQHF; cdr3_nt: TGTGCCAGTAAAAACGGGGGAGATCAGCCCCAGCATTTT
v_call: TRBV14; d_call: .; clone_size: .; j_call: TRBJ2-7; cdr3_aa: CASSQGVRGYEQYF; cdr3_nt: TGTGCCAGCAGCCAAGGTGTTCGAGGGTACGAGCAGTACTTC
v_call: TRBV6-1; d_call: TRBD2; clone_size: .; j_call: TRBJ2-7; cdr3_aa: CASSEQASGAYEQYF; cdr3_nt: TGTGCCAGCAGTGAGCAGGCTAGCGGTGCGTACGAGCAGTACTTC
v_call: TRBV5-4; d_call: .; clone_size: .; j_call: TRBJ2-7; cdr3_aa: CASSLDESLPYEQYF; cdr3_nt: TGTGCCAGCAGCTTGGATGAGTCTTTACCCTACGAGCAGTACTTC
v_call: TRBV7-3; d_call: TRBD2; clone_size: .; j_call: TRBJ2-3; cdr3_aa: CASSPGLAGASTDTQYF; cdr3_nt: TGTGCCAGCAGCCCCGGACTAGCGGGAGCTAGCACAGATACGCAGTATTTT
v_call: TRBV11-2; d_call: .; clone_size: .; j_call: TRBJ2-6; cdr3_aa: CASSRWFRRRQSRANVLTF; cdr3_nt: TGTGCCAGCAGCAGATGGTTCAGGAGACGACAAAGTCGGGCCAACGTCCTGACTTTC
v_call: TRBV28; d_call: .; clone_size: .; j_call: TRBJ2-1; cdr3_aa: CASVEEGSYNEQFF; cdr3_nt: TGTGCCAGCGTTGAAGAGGGAAGTTACAATGAGCAGTTCTTC
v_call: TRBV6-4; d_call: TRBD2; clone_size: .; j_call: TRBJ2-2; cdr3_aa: CASSDSGGGASGELFF; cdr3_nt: TGTGCCAGCAGTGACTCCGGCGGGGGGGCCTCTGGGGAGCTGTTTTTT
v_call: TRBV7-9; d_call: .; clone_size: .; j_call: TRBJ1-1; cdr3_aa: CASSSSIEAFF; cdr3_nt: TGTGCCAGCAGCTCTTCAATAGAAGCTTTCTTT
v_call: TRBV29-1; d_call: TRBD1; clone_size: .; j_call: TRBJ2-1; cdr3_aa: CSVEVQGVQRGDEQFF; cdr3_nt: TGCAGCGTTGAAGTCCAGGGGGTGCAAAGGGGTGATGAGCAGTTCTTC
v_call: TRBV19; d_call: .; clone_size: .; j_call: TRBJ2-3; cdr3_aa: CASSIRSQGWADTQYF; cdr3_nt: TGTGCCAGTAGTATTCGGTCCCAGGGGTGGGCAGATACGCAGTATTTT